The rows below give T cell receptor beta chains drawn from one sample of a study of T cell repertoires in cytomegalovirus infection. Antigens of these TCRs are unknown. TCRdb re-called the reads with MiXCR, one entry per CDR3 protein. Among 800,000 to 950,000 distinct CDR3 sequences, 32% were seen once, and the ten largest hold 12%. This material consisted of cultured CD8+ T cells from PBMCs, taken from culture after CMV antigen stimulation. Receptors were obtained from a human donor in good health (CMV status not recorded). Some clones in this sample may be carry-over from other donors' samples. The CDR3 runs from the conserved cysteine through the conserved F or W. A D gene is named only where the DNA matches it firmly.

j_call d_call v_call cdr3_aa
TRBJ2-1 NA TRBV7-6 CASSLEGVKQFF
TRBJ1-1 NA TRBV2 CASRLRNTEAFF
TRBJ2-3 NA TRBV27 CASSQEGDRTDTQYF
TRBJ1-2 TRBD1 TRBV11-2 CASSRAFTGTDYGYTF
TRBJ1-1 NA TRBV27 CASSFQGRDNTEAFF
TRBJ1-5 NA TRBV19 CASSIDWMMGTSSGNQPQHF
TRBJ1-5 TRBD1 TRBV6-5 CASSEGKGARQPQHF
TRBJ1-1 NA TRBV7-4 CASSSGQQNTEAFF
TRBJ1-1 TRBD1 TRBV7-9 CASINRDRGSEAFF
TRBJ2-6 TRBD1 TRBV29-1 CSVGQGAGSSGANVLTF
TRBJ1-2 TRBD1 TRBV5-1 CASSSGTGAPRYGYTF
TRBJ1-2 NA TRBV27 CASFYVFRDPSTYTF
TRBJ2-1 NA TRBV6-2/TRBV6-3 CATTSGYNEQFF
TRBJ1-6 NA TRBV7-2 CASTSTPWNSPLHF
TRBJ1-1 NA TRBV7-9 CASRSPGLMNTEAFF
TRBJ2-7 NA TRBV15 CATSRDGYEQYF
TRBJ2-2 TRBD1 TRBV19 CASRRRQGDTGELFF
TRBJ2-2 NA TRBV2 CASSEVGDTGELFF
TRBJ1-1 NA TRBV28 CASPVRSAEAFF
TRBJ2-1 TRBD2 TRBV27 CASSFASGSSYNEQFF
TRBJ1-2 NA TRBV5-5 CASTPRGINYGYTF
TRBJ1-5 TRBD1 TRBV7-2 CASSLGTGISQPQHF
TRBJ1-1 NA TRBV2 CASSDYNVIAEAFF
TRBJ2-2 TRBD2 TRBV6-1 CASSIGLAINGELFF
TRBJ2-5 NA TRBV2 CASKISVSQETQYF
TRBJ1-5 NA TRBV25-1 CASSESGRGSQPQHF
TRBJ1-2 NA TRBV5-4 CASSRYFRGGNGYTF
TRBJ1-1 NA TRBV7-6 CASSWAQGTEAFF
TRBJ2-3 NA TRBV6-2/TRBV6-3 CASRLLAASTDTQYF
TRBJ1-1 TRBD1 TRBV28 CATNRDRGPYTEAFF
TRBJ2-1 TRBD2 TRBV19 CVSSIDLYGGAIILGNEQFF
TRBJ1-2 NA TRBV2 CASSDGRAYGYTF
TRBJ1-5 TRBD1 TRBV19 CASRQGYSNQPQHF
TRBJ2-5 NA TRBV7-3 CASSPGVGQETQYF
TRBJ1-2 TRBD1 TRBV19 CASSIPRTGNYGYTF
TRBJ2-1 TRBD2 TRBV19 CASIASTSGANEQFF
TRBJ1-1 NA TRBV6-5 CASSYSSLWTEAFF
TRBJ1-2 NA TRBV4-1 CASSQVGVAGGYTF
TRBJ1-1 NA TRBV6-5 CASSSVGGPMNTEAFF
TRBJ1-2 NA TRBV28 CASSYAGTLRLIIHGYTF
TRBJ1-1 NA TRBV2 CASSEWGEAFF
TRBJ1-1 NA TRBV2 CASTHQFYRNTEAFF
TRBJ2-5 NA TRBV12-3/TRBV12-4 CASSLDWERRARETQYF
TRBJ2-5 TRBD2 TRBV10-3 CAISGKAGEQETQYF
TRBJ2-5 NA TRBV11-2 CASSFGAPGWGALQETQYF
TRBJ2-5 NA TRBV7-6 CASGGASETQYF
TRBJ1-2 NA TRBV5-4 CASSFPLGDGRIYGYTF
TRBJ2-1 TRBD2 TRBV15 CATSRDKRGVYNEQFF
TRBJ1-6 TRBD1 TRBV20-1 CSARRTGTGSPLHF
TRBJ1-2 TRBD1 TRBV5-5 CASSFQDRVYGYTF
TRBJ1-6 NA TRBV7-4 CASSTRRQSSYNSPLHF
TRBJ1-1 NA TRBV7-3 CASSLGVWGNTEAFF
TRBJ2-5 NA TRBV7-9 CASSLVGAPQETQYF
TRBJ1-2 TRBD1 TRBV10-3 CATLEEQGEISYGYTF
TRBJ1-5 TRBD1 TRBV5-1 CASSLGQGAWPQHF
TRBJ2-2 NA TRBV4-1 CASSQRPGGGELFF
TRBJ2-7 NA TRBV6-5 CASSYITSFSGGGFYEQYF
TRBJ1-1 NA TRBV10-3 CAIRRTESRGTEAFF
TRBJ1-1 NA TRBV5-4 CASSLGETASAPEAFF